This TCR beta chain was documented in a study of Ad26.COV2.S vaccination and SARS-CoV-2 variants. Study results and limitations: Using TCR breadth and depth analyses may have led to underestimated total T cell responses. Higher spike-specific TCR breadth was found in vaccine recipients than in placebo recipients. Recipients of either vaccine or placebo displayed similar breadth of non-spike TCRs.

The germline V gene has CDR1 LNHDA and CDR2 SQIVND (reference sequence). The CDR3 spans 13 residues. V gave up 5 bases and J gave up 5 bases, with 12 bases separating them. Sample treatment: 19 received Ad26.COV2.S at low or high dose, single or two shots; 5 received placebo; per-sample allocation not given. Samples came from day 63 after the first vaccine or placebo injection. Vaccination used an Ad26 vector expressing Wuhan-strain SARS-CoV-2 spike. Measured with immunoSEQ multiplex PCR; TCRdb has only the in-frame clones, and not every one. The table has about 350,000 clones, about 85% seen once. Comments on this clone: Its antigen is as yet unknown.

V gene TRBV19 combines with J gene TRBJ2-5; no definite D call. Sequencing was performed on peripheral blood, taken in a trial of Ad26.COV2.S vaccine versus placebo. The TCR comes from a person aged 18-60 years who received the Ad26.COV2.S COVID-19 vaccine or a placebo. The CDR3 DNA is TGTGCCAGTAGTTCAGATCGCGCGGAGACCCAGTACTTC. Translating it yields CASSSDRAETQYF.